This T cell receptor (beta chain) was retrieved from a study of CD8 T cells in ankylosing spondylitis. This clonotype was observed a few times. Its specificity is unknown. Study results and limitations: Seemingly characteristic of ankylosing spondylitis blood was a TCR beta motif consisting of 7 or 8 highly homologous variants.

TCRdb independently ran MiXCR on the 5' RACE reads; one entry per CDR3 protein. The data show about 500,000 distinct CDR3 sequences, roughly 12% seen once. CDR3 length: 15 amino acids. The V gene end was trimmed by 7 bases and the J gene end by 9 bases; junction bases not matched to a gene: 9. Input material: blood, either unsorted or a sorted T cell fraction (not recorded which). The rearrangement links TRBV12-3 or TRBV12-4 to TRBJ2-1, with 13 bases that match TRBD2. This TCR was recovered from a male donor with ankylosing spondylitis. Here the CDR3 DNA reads TGTGCCAGCACCAGGGGACTAGCGGGACCAGGTGAGCAGTTCTTC. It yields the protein CASTRGLAGPGEQFF.